This T cell receptor (beta chain) was captured by sequencing in a study of cytomegalovirus exposure and HLA in healthy donors. In the case of this clone: Its antigen is unidentified.

The PCR contained 60 Vbeta and 13 Jbeta primers. Original methodology: Later analysis identified roughly 82 million unique TCR beta chains, 9 million to 12 million shared. The method was immunoSEQ multiplex PCR; TCRdb's version includes in-frame clones alone and lacks a portion of them. From that table come the V and J calls and clone size; the DNA was used to work out D and trimming. The sample consists of about 210,000 clones, around 79% of them appearing once. Whole-study results and caveats: About 87% or about 30% of the time was how often most TCR beta V segments were productive, according to an earlier analysis. TCR beta chain V- and J-gene trimming was linked, in a later analysis, to a missense variant in DCLRE1C.

Germline CDR1 reads SNHLY; CDR2 reads FYNNEI. The CDR3 spans 13 residues. Trimming removed 6 bases from V and 5 bases from J; junction bases left unmatched: 6. This cohort consisted of healthy bone marrow donors. The sample consisted of PBMCs. The rearrangement links TRBV2 to TRBJ2-7; TRBD1 aligns across 8 bases. The clonotype was recovered from a male donor in good health and CMV-seropositive. CDR3 coding DNA: TGTGCCAGCAGCGAGACAGGGGCCGACGAGCAGTACTTC. Translated, it gives CASSETGADEQYF.